A single sample gave rise to the 13 T cell receptor beta chains below, sequenced in a study of cytomegalovirus exposure and HLA in healthy donors. Primers for the PCR totalled 60 Vbeta and 13 Jbeta. The repertoire was sequenced with immunoSEQ multiplex PCR; TCRdb's copy has only in-frame clones and lacks some. The data hold fewer than 250,000 clones, with 65% to 80% observed a single time. The material sequenced was PBMCs. Every receptor here comes from a woman aged 40 to 49 in good health and CMV-seronegative.

This chain joins TRBV6-1 and TRBJ2-7; the match to TRBD1 covers 7 bases. The CDR3 is 15 amino acids. The trim removed 9 bases at V and 5 bases at J, leaving 16 bases unmatched. From germline, CDR1 is MNHNS and CDR2 SASEGT. CDR3 sequence (DNA): TGTGCCAGTATTAGACAGGGCACCCTACTCGACGAGCAGTACTTC. It yields the protein CASIRQGTLLDEQYF.

The genes are TRBV18 and TRBJ2-7; maybe TRBD2 (6 bases). Germline V gives CDR1 KGHSH, CDR2 LQKENI. The CDR3 is 11 residues long. Trimming took off 4 bases at V and 5 bases at J, with 6 bases between the two ends. CDR3 bases: TGTGCCAGCTCACGGGGGGACGAGCAGTACTTC. Translating gives CASSRGDEQYF.

V is TRBV2 and J is TRBJ2-7, with 9 bases lining up with TRBD1. This CDR3 has 15 amino acids. Per the germline V gene, CDR1 is SNHLY and CDR2 is FYNNEI. With 7 bases clipped from V and 0 bases from J, the junction kept 7 bases outside the gene matches. The CDR3 DNA follows: TGTGCCAGCACCCCGACAGGGGGGAGCTCCTACGAGCAGTACTTC. Its protein product is CASTPTGGSSYEQYF.

DNA for the CDR3: TGCGCCAGCAGCTCGGGACAGGGGTCTGATGGCTACACCTTC. It encodes CASSSGQGSDGYTF. This sequence joins TRBV5-1 and TRBJ1-2, with 10 bases identical to TRBD1. CDR1 is SGHRS and CDR2 is YFSETQ in the germline V gene. This CDR3 has 14 residues. The J segment lost 6 bases and the V segment lost 3 bases, leaving 5 bases of the junction unmatched.

This clone appeared once. V usage is TRBV19 and J usage is TRBJ1-5; TRBD1 agrees at 7 bases. Per germline, CDR1 LNHDA and CDR2 SQIVND (reference sequence). The CDR3 is 14 residues long. The V gene end was trimmed by 2 bases and the J gene end by 7 bases; junction bases not matched to a gene: 5. The CDR3 DNA reads as TGTGCCAGTAGTATACGACAGGGCAGCCAGCCCCAGCATTTT. As protein: CASSIRQGSQPQHF. The complete variable domain, with remaining parts taken from reference TRBV19 and TRBJ1-5, reads DGGITQSPKYLFRKEGQNVTLSCEQNLNHDAMYWYRQDPGQGLRLIYYSQIVNDFQKGDIAEGYSVSREKKESFPLTVTSAQKNPTAFYLCASSIRQGSQPQHFGDGTRLSIL.

The V and J genes are TRBV10-3 and TRBJ2-1; TRBD2 is a possible D gene (7 bases). The V end was cut by 6 bases, the J end by 4 bases, with 16 bases between. Per germline, CDR1 ENHRY and CDR2 SYGVKD. The CDR3 sequence is 15 residues long. CDR3 nucleotide sequence: TGTGCCATCAGAGGGGGGGACCCCCAATACAATGAGCAGTTCTTC. This encodes CAIRGGDPQYNEQFF.

V is TRBV11-3 and J is TRBJ2-7; maybe TRBD1 (6 bases). This CDR3 has 14 amino acids. Trimming stripped 1 base from V and 2 bases from J, with 9 bases between. CDR1 and CDR2 (germline): SGHNT, YENEEA. CDR3 sequence (DNA): TGTGCCAGCAGCTTAGGCAGGGGAGCCTACGAGCAGTACGTC. Amino acids: CASSLGRGAYEQYV.

The chain combines TRBV19 with TRBJ2-2; perhaps TRBD1 as D (8 bases). V dropped 5 bases and J dropped 3 bases, with 16 bases sitting between them. The CDR3 spans 16 residues. CDR1 and CDR2 from the germline V gene are LNHDA and SQIVND (reference sequence). CDR3 region: CASSPRTGRDTGELFF. Here the CDR3 DNA reads TGTGCCAGTAGTCCGAGGACAGGGAGGGACACCGGGGAGCTGTTTTTT.

Details on this clone: One end of the junction varies from germline; a read error may be responsible. The chain combines TRBV6-5 with TRBJ1-5, with D possibly TRBD1 on 6 matching bases. This CDR3 contains 14 residues. Germline CDR1 MNHEY, CDR2 SVGAGI. For the CDR3, the DNA is TGTGCCAGCAGCTACTTGGGAGGGGGTCAGCCCCAGCATTTT. Its translation is CASSYLGGGQPQHF.

This clone occurred once. J is TRBJ1-2 and V is TRBV15; the D is unclear. The CDR3 totals 15 residues. Germline V gene sequence: CDR1 LNHNV, CDR2 YYDKDF (reference sequence). The V gene lost 1 base and the J gene lost 8 bases, with 17 bases spanning the gap. The CDR3 sequence: CATSRVASSVEGYTF. The CDR3 bases are TGTGCCACCAGCAGAGTTGCAAGTTCGGTGGAGGGCTACACCTTC.

The chain links TRBV7-2 to TRBJ1-4; a possible D gene is TRBD1 (5 bases). The CDR3 runs to 15 residues. Germline CDR1 and CDR2: SGHTA and FQGNSA. The V and J ends lost 5 bases and 8 bases respectively, with 18 bases between them. CDR3 amino acids: CASSKDRGVTEKLFF. Written as DNA, the CDR3 is TGTGCCAGCAGCAAAGACAGAGGTGTTACGGAAAAACTGTTTTTT.

This clone was counted between two and nine times. The V and J genes are TRBV6-4 and TRBJ2-3; 7 positions agree with TRBD2. CDR1 is MRHNA and CDR2 is SNTAGT in the germline V gene. This CDR3 is 14 amino acids long. The trim removed 2 bases at V and 1 base at J, leaving 0 bases unmatched. In DNA form, the CDR3 reads TGTGCCAGCAGTGACCGGGAGGGCACAGATACGCAGTATTTT. Its translation: CASSDREGTDTQYF.

This clone was seen only a few times. This rearrangement joins TRBV7-6 to TRBJ2-1; a weak D match, TRBD2 (6 bases). With 4 bases removed from V and 6 bases from J, the gap between germline ends came to 16 bases. The CDR3 runs 15 residues. From germline, CDR1 is SGHVS and CDR2 FNYEAQ. CDR3 coding DNA: TGTGCCAGCAGCTCGACCTGGGGACTCTCCAATGAGCAGTTCTTC. It specifies CASSSTWGLSNEQFF.